The clone carrying this T cell receptor (beta chain) was seen repeatedly, ten times or more. Its cognate antigen is unknown. CDR3-region Arm-PCR and iRepertoire HTBI primers produced the TCR beta libraries. From the multiplex PCR reads, TCRdb called clonotypes with MiXCR, one entry per CDR3 protein. The data contain 420,000 or so distinct CDR3 sequences, around 17% of them singletons. The data belong to a study of regulatory T cells in long-lasting Graves disease. As for time point: newly diagnosed GD, antithyroid drugs for less than 3 months. TCR sequences were obtained from RNA taken from PBMCs. The CDR3 totals 16 residues. Deletions cut 6 bases from V and 0 bases from J, with 18 bases between. CDR1 is SNHLY, CDR2 FYNNEI, per germline. The study's findings and limits: TCR diversity was lower in persistent Graves' patients than in newly diagnosed ones.

These same data were also listed under a study on T cells in Graves' hyperthyroidism and ophthalmopathy. That study reports: Absence of ophthalmopathy progression within 18 months defined stable Graves' hyperthyroidism.

The clonotype was recovered from a woman aged 18-29 years with Graves disease. The chain joins TRBV2 to TRBJ2-7; D might be TRBD1 (6 bases). Sequencing used peripheral blood mononuclear cells (PBMCs), obtained at new diagnosis, from a patient treated with antithyroid drugs. Here the CDR3 DNA reads TGTGCCAGCAGGTTAGCCGGGACAAGTAGCTCCTACGAGCAGTACTTC. The encoded protein is CASRLAGTSSSYEQYF.